This T cell receptor (beta chain) came from a study of cytomegalovirus exposure and HLA in healthy donors. V was shortened by 0 bases and J by 9 bases, with 14 bases between the two germline ends. CDR1 is MNHEY, CDR2 SVGAGI, per germline. The CDR3 is 14 amino acids. PCR used 60 Vbeta primers and 13 Jbeta primers. Using immunoSEQ multiplex PCR, the repertoire was profiled, and TCRdb retains in-frame clones only, with some absent. The sample records 50,000 to 60,000 clones, 78% being singletons. At collection, donors were nominally healthy, but unrecorded immune exposures were probable. The TCR sequence derives from a female donor in good health and CMV-seronegative. The V gene is TRBV6-5, the J gene TRBJ1-1; perhaps TRBD1 as D (5 bases). Input material: PBMCs. CDR3 sequence: CASSYSSTGGKAFF. CDR3 nucleotide sequence: TGTGCCAGCAGTTACTCGTCAACGGGGGGAAAAGCTTTCTTT.